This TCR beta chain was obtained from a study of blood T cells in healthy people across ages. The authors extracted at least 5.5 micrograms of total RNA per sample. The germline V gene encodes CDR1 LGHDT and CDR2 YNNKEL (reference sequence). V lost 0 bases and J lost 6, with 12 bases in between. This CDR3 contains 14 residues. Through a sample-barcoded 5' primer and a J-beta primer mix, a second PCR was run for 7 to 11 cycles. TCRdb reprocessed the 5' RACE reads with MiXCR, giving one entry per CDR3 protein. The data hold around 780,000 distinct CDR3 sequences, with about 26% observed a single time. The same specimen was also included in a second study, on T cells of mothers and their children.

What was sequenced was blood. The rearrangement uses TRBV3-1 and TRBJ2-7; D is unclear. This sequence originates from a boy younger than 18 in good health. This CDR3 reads CASSQDLGLGEQYF. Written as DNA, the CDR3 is TGTGCCAGCAGCCAAGACTTAGGGCTTGGCGAGCAGTACTTC.